These 17 T cell receptor beta chains were sequenced from one sample in a study of human T cells and chemical hapten exposure. TCRdb independently ran MiXCR on the RACE reads; one entry per CDR3 protein. The data hold about 74,000 distinct CDR3 sequences, with approximately 35% observed a single time. Time point indicated: patch test 1, 2 weeks after DPC sensitization. Sample treatment: therapeutic diphenylcyclopropenone sensitization with weekly scalp DPC. Source: whole blood, taken in connection with sensitization to the hapten diphenylcyclopropenone (DPC). Every receptor here comes from a middle-aged man with alopecia areata. Some clones in this sample may be carry-over from other donors' samples.

This clonotype was detected only a few times. This chain links TRBV25-1 with TRBJ2-1, with D tentatively TRBD2 (5 bases). The length of the CDR3 is 15 residues. Between the trimmed V and J ends, which lost 5 bases and 3 bases, there was a span of 14 bases. CDR1 is MGHDK and CDR2 is SYGVNS in the germline V gene. Here the CDR3 reads CASSHTTGIYNEQFF. CDR3 DNA sequence: TGTGCCAGCAGTCACACCACCGGGATCTACAATGAGCAGTTCTTC.

The V gene is TRBV7-2, the J gene TRBJ2-3; D remains ambiguous. CDR3 length: 13 residues. Germline V gene data show CDR1 as SGHTA and CDR2 as FQGNSA. V lost 5 bases and J 2 bases, leaving 8 bases between the germline ends. The CDR3 nucleotides are TGTGCCAGCAGCCGGACCTACACAGATACGCAGTATTTT. Protein sequence: CASSRTYTDTQYF.

The chain carries TRBV20-1 and TRBJ2-3; 16 nucleotides agree with TRBD2. From germline, CDR1 is DFQATT and CDR2 SNEGSKA (reference sequence). This CDR3 region has 15 residues. V gave up 3 bases and J gave up 4 bases; unmatched junction bases: 1. In DNA, the CDR3 is TGCAGTGCTAGGGGACTAGCGGGAGGGCCAGATACGCAGTATTTT. Translation: CSARGLAGGPDTQYF.

The genes are TRBV12-3 or TRBV12-4 and TRBJ2-2; tentatively, D is TRBD2 (6 bases). V was clipped by 5 bases and J by 7 bases, with 11 bases between them. The CDR3 runs 13 residues. DNA of the CDR3: TGTGCCAGCAGTCCGTACGGGGGCGGGGAGCTGTTTTTT. Its translation is CASSPYGGGELFF.

The chain combines TRBV5-6 with TRBJ2-5, with D maybe TRBD2 (6 bases). There are 14 residues in the CDR3. Trimming shortened V by 0 bases and J by 5 bases, and 11 bases separated the two germline ends. Germline CDR1 SGHDT, CDR2 YYEEEE. CDR3 in amino acids: CASSLETGEETQYF. The CDR3 DNA is TGTGCCAGCAGCTTGGAGACGGGAGAGGAGACCCAGTACTTC. The whole variable domain, filled in from reference TRBV5-6 and TRBJ2-5, reads DAGVTQSPTHLIKTRGQQVTLRCSPKSGHDTVSWYQQALGQGPQFIFQYYEEEERQRGNFPDRFSGHQFPNYSSELNVNALLLGDSALYLCASSLETGEETQYFGPGTRLLVL.

V usage is TRBV5-6 and J usage is TRBJ1-5; perhaps TRBD1 as D (6 bases). The germline V and J ends were trimmed by 2 bases and 3 bases, with 15 bases remaining between them. Germline V gene data show CDR1 as SGHDT and CDR2 as YYEEEE. The CDR3 runs to 16 residues. CDR3: CASSFGQGFDNQPQHF. The DNA for the CDR3 is TGTGCCAGCAGCTTTGGGCAGGGGTTTGACAATCAGCCCCAGCATTTT.

The chain links TRBV11-2 to TRBJ2-2; D is unclear. Per germline, CDR1 SGHAT and CDR2 FQNNGV. The CDR3 spans 13 residues. V lost 5 bases and J 4 bases, leaving 8 bases between the germline ends. The DNA for the CDR3 is TGTGCCAGCAGCATTCCAGGCACCGGGGAGCTGTTTTTT. It specifies CASSIPGTGELFF.

This clonotype has more than one count but fewer than ten. The chain joins TRBV20-1 to TRBJ1-1; 7 positions match TRBD1. The trim removed 6 bases at V and 0 bases at J, leaving 4 bases unmatched. Germline V gene sequence: CDR1 DFQATT, CDR2 SNEGSKA (reference sequence). The CDR3 is made up of 13 amino acids. CDR3 sequence (DNA): TGCAGTGCCAAGACAGGGATGAACACTGAAGCTTTCTTT. Translated, it gives CSAKTGMNTEAFF.

There are a few counts of this clonotype. The chain combines TRBV7-6 with TRBJ2-5, with 12 bases lining up with TRBD2. Trimming took 5 bases from V and 5 from J; bases not matched to a gene: 6. This CDR3 region has 15 residues. Germline assignment: CDR1 SGHVS and CDR2 FNYEAQ. CDR3 sequence (DNA): TGTGCCAGCAGCCCTTGGACTAGCGGGGATGAGACCCAGTACTTC. Translation: CASSPWTSGDETQYF.

This clonotype turned up a few times. The gene calls are TRBV20-1 and TRBJ2-5; 14 bases align to TRBD2. This CDR3 is built from 19 residues. J gave up 2 bases and V 3 bases, and 14 bases lay outside the gene matches. Germline-derived CDR1 and CDR2 are DFQATT and SNEGSKA (reference sequence). The DNA for the CDR3 is TGCAGTGCTAGTGGCCCCGGGACTAGCGGGAGACCACGGCAAGAGACCCAGTACTTC. Translated: CSASGPGTSGRPRQETQYF.

This clonotype has a handful of counts. The chain uses TRBV5-6 and TRBJ1-6; TRBD1 matches at 7 bases. This CDR3 region has 18 residues. Trimming cost V 3 bases and J 0 bases; bases outside gene matches: 9. Looked up from germline, CDR1 is SGHDT and CDR2 is YYEEEE. Here the CDR3 reads CASSSPGQRSSYNSPLHF. Written as DNA, the CDR3 is TGTGCCAGCAGCTCCCCGGGACAGAGAAGCTCCTATAATTCACCCCTCCACTTT.

J is TRBJ2-3 and V is TRBV5-1; 7 bases agree with TRBD1. CDR1 and CDR2 from the germline V gene are SGHRS and YFSETQ. CDR3 length: 16 amino acids. With 3 bases clipped from V and 4 bases from J, the junction kept 11 bases outside the gene matches. The CDR3 nucleotides read TGCGCCAGCAGCTCAACAGGGGCCCCTTGGGCAGATACGCAGTATTTT. This translates into CASSSTGAPWADTQYF.

The rearrangement joins TRBV10-3 to TRBJ2-2; the D gene could be TRBD1 or TRBD2 (5 bases each). Germline lookup yields CDR1 ENHRY and CDR2 SYGVKD. V was cut by 7 bases and J by 1 base, with 10 bases left in between. The length of the CDR3 is 14 residues. This chain's CDR3 is CAITGTGNTGELFF. CDR3 nucleotide sequence: TGTGCCATCACGGGGACGGGGAACACCGGGGAGCTGTTTTTT.

The chain has TRBV6-7 and TRBJ1-5; D is possibly TRBD1 (6 bases). TRBV6-7 is an open reading frame whose function is uncertain. Between the trimmed V and J ends, which lost 6 bases and 2 bases, there was a span of 17 bases. CDR3 length: 16 residues. In DNA form, the CDR3 reads TGTGCCAGCAGAACCTTAGGACAGTTGGGCAATCAGCCCCAGCATTTT. Encoded protein: CASRTLGQLGNQPQHF.

This rearrangement joins TRBV3-1 to TRBJ1-1; D is uncertain. The V end lost 4 bases, the J end lost 6 bases, and 12 bases lay between the germline ends. Germline V gene lookup returns CDR1 LGHDT and CDR2 YNNKEL (reference sequence). The CDR3 has 13 residues. CDR3 in amino acids: CASSRLEGSEAFF. The CDR3 bases are TGTGCCAGCAGCCGGTTAGAGGGATCTGAAGCTTTCTTT.

The V gene is TRBV4-3, the J gene TRBJ1-1; D unclear. Trimming shortened V by 1 base and J by 0 bases, and 9 bases separated the two germline ends. The V gene's germline CDR1 is LGHNA and CDR2 YSLEER. The CDR3 totals 15 residues. The CDR3 region is CASSQVVALNTEAFF. CDR3 DNA sequence: TGCGCCAGCAGCCAAGTTGTAGCCCTGAACACTGAAGCTTTCTTT.

This clonotype was observed a few times. The chain employs TRBV20-1 and TRBJ2-5, with TRBD1 identical over 8 bases. CDR3 length: 12 amino acids. With V trimmed by 7 bases and J by 4 bases, 5 bases remained unmatched. Germline V CDR1 and CDR2: DFQATT, SNEGSKA (reference sequence). CDR3 DNA sequence: TGCAGTGTCCAGGGGGCCTCAGAGACCCAGTACTTC. This sequence encodes CSVQGASETQYF.